This T cell receptor (beta chain) was sequenced in a study of pediatric ulcerative colitis. General study points: All ulcerative colitis patients, but no controls, carried a couple of rectal clonotypes. Compared with controls, ulcerative colitis showed greater blood-rectum clone sharing. Rectal repertoires separated controls, mild-moderate and acute severe colitis.

TCRdb's table, derived via immunoSEQ multiplex PCR, lists solely in-frame clones and lacks some. The sample lists about 36,000 clones; less than 90% were seen once. Worth noting for this clone: Antigen unknown.

The CDR3 totals 13 residues. Germline CDR1 SGHTA, CDR2 FQGNSA. Unmatched junction bases numbered 5, after V lost 5 bases and J lost 6 bases. This chain connects TRBV7-2 to TRBJ1-2; 8 bases agree with TRBD1. This TCR was recovered from a girl aged 10 to 17 with moderate ulcerative colitis. Sequenced sample: blood. The CDR3, as DNA: TGTGCCAGCAGCCGACAGGGGAGGGATGGCTACACCTTC. Translating it yields CASSRQGRDGYTF.